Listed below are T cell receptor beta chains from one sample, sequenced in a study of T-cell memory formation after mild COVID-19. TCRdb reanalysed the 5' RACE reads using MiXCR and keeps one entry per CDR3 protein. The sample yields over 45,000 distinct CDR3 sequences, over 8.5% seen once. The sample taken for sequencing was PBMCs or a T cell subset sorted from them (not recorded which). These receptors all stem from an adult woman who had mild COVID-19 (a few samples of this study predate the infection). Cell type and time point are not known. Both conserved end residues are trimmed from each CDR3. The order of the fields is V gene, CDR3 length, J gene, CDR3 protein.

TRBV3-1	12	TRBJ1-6	ASSQERPNSPLH
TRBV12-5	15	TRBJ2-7	ASGLVTGGLGWYEQY
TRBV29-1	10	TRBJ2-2	SADISTGELF
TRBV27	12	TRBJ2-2	ASSSLANTGELF
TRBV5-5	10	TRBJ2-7	ASSLDLDEQY
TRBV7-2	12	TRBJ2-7	ASSITSGSSEQY
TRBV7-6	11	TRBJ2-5	ASSPRLQETQY
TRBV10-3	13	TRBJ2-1	AISESGLAGNEQF
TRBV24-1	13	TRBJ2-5	ATSDERTNQETQY
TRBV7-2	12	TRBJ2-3	ASSSRARTDTQY
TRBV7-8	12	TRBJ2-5	ASSLWTGEETQY
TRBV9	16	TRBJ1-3	ASSSRDPRDSSGNTIY
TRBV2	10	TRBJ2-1	ASRVLGDEQF
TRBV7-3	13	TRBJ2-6	ASSSQLSGANVLT